Presented here are 17 T cell receptor beta chains from one specimen sequenced in a study of metastatic and nonmetastatic thyroid tumors (dated by TCRdb to 2020 to 2022). The receptor library was made with PCR. The sample was run on an Illumina HiSeq 4000. Starting from the raw public reads, TCRdb applied fastp trimming at Q25, assembled clones with MiXCR and retained in-frame beta chains. The sample table holds about 19,000 clones, of which roughly 36% were seen once. The ten largest clones take up 10% of the sample. No treatment had been received by any patient before thyroid surgery. Input material: tumor tissue. The receptors here all came from a male donor with papillary thyroid cancer or a benign thyroid nodule (not recorded which). Some clones in this sample may be carry-over from other donors' samples.

This chain joins TRBV5-1 and TRBJ2-1, with D perhaps matching TRBD2 (6 bases). V shed 3 bases and J shed 8 bases, with 12 bases lying between them. Per the germline V gene, CDR1 is SGHRS and CDR2 is YFSETQ. The CDR3 has 13 residues. The CDR3 DNA reads as TGCGCCAGCAGCTGGCGCGGGGTAGATGAGCAGTTCTTC. Its translation is CASSWRGVDEQFF.

This clone was counted only a few times. J is TRBJ1-6 and V is TRBV28; 8 bases fit TRBD1. Unmatched junction bases numbered 7, after V lost 8 bases and J lost 10 bases. Germline CDR1 MDHEN, CDR2 SYDVKM. The CDR3 is 13 residues long. CDR3 sequence: CASGGDRGSPLHF. The CDR3 DNA is TGTGCCAGCGGGGGTGACAGGGGCTCACCCCTCCACTTT.

The chain carries TRBV9 and TRBJ2-7; 7 positions match TRBD2. The ends lost 2 bases at V and 4 bases at J; junction bases unmatched: 9. Germline CDR1 SGDLS, CDR2 YYNGEE. The CDR3 length is 15 residues. CDR3 DNA: TGTGCCAGCAGCGTCCCTAGCGGTAGTGTTTACGAGCAGTACTTC. Its protein product is CASSVPSGSVYEQYF.

Ten or more counts support this clone. This sequence joins TRBV30 and TRBJ1-1; D is perhaps TRBD1 (5 bases). The CDR3 totals 12 residues. V lost 8 bases to trimming and J lost 2 bases, with 12 bases between them. Germline CDR1 and CDR2: GTSNPN and SVGIG (reference sequence). The CDR3 nucleotides read TGTGCCACCGCAAGGGACAACACTGAAGCTTTCTTT. As protein: CATARDNTEAFF.

By frequency in the sample, this clone is medium-sized. Other DNA sequences in this sample translate to the same CDR3. The V gene is TRBV9, the J gene TRBJ2-1; the D is unclear. CDR3 length: 13 residues. V lost 3 bases to trimming and J lost 9 bases, with 13 bases between them. Germline V gene sequence: CDR1 SGDLS, CDR2 YYNGEE. The CDR3 DNA reads as TGTGCCAGCAGCGATCGTCTCCTGGGTGAGCAGTTCTTC. Protein product: CASSDRLLGEQFF.

The chain has TRBV6-1 and TRBJ2-7; TRBD1 matches 8 bases. CDR3 length: 15 residues. V trimming: 4 bases; J trimming: 5 bases; junction bases outside the gene matches: 10. Per germline, CDR1 MNHNS and CDR2 SASEGT. CDR3 loop: CASSGNDRGRDEQYF. As DNA, the CDR3 is TGTGCCAGCAGTGGGAACGACAGGGGTCGGGACGAGCAGTACTTC.

Judged by abundance, this clone is large. The CDR3 sequence: CASRTAGTGDSGYTF. In DNA form, the CDR3 reads TGTGCCAGCAGAACCGCCGGGACAGGGGACAGTGGCTACACCTTC. The genes are TRBV28 and TRBJ1-2, with 10 positions matching TRBD1. In germline, CDR1 is MDHEN, CDR2 SYDVKM. V shed 6 bases and J 7 bases; nucleotides not matched to a gene: 11. The CDR3 loop spans 15 amino acids.

Ten or more counts support this clone. The rearrangement uses TRBV5-1 and TRBJ2-1; 8 bases map to TRBD1. This CDR3 comprises 15 residues. Germline CDR1 SGHRS, CDR2 YFSETQ. After removal of 0 bases from V and 3 bases from J, the junction contained 2 bases not matched to a gene. The CDR3: CASSLAGGGYNEQFF. For the CDR3, the DNA is TGCGCCAGCAGCTTGGCAGGGGGCGGCTACAATGAGCAGTTCTTC.

The chain joins TRBV11-2 to TRBJ2-7; TRBD1 matches 7 bases. The CDR3 extends over 15 amino acids. The germline gives CDR1 SGHAT, CDR2 FQNNGV. The V segment lost 5 bases and the J segment 2 bases; nucleotides outside the gene matches: 9. The CDR3 DNA is TGTGCCAGCAGCCTTATAACCAGGGGGACCTACGAGCAGTACTTC. Protein sequence: CASSLITRGTYEQYF. The full variable domain, rest sourced from reference TRBV11-2 and TRBJ2-7, is EAGVAQSPRYKIIEKRQSVAFWCNPISGHATLYWYQQILGQGPKLLIQFQNNGVVDDSQLPKDRFSAERLKGVDSTLKIQPAKLEDSAVYLCASSLITRGTYEQYFGPGTRLTVT.

The rearrangement links TRBV6-1 to TRBJ2-7; no clear D. V lost 5 bases to trimming and J lost 5 bases, with 19 bases between them. Germline values: CDR1 MNHNS, CDR2 SASEGT. The CDR3 consists of 15 residues. The CDR3 DNA is TGTGCCAGCAGTAAATCGGTAGCAGGAGCCGACGAGCAGTACTTC. Translated, it gives CASSKSVAGADEQYF.

This chain joins TRBV20-1 and TRBJ1-1; unclear D gene. The CDR3 is made up of 13 amino acids. V lost 5 bases to trimming and J lost 5 bases, with 15 bases between them. CDR1 is DFQATT and CDR2 is SNEGSKA in the germline V gene (reference sequence). CDR3 in DNA: TGCAGTGCTCATGCTTCAGGCAATACTGAAGCTTTCTTT. Translated: CSAHASGNTEAFF.

This clone was seen more than once but under ten times. The CDR3 nucleotides read TGTGCCAGCAGTTCCGGGCCAAACAATGAGCAGTTCTTC. It yields the protein CASSSGPNNEQFF. The chain couples TRBV6-5 to TRBJ2-1; D uncertain. Germline V gene lookup returns CDR1 MNHEY and CDR2 SVGAGI. V was clipped by 4 bases and J by 5 bases, with 9 bases between them. The CDR3 covers 13 residues.

This clone was seen only a few times. The same CDR3 also results from other DNA sequences found in this sample. The chain links TRBV2 to TRBJ2-3; D is uncertain. V was trimmed by 5 bases and J by 1 base, leaving 4 bases between them. The germline gives CDR1 SNHLY, CDR2 FYNNEI. The CDR3 is made up of 12 amino acids. The CDR3 coding sequence is TGTGCCAGCAGTAGCGGCACAGATACGCAGTATTTT. It is translated as CASSSGTDTQYF.

Many counts were recorded for this clone. The same CDR3 is also encoded by other DNA sequences in this sample. The chain combines TRBV30 with TRBJ2-3; weak D call: TRBD2 (6 bases). Trimming took off 3 bases at V and 0 bases at J, with 10 bases between the two ends. Germline V gene lookup returns CDR1 GTSNPN and CDR2 SVGIG (reference sequence). The CDR3 loop spans 14 amino acids. The DNA of the CDR3 is TGTGCCTGGAGGGCGGGGTATAGCACAGATACGCAGTATTTT. Its translation is CAWRAGYSTDTQYF.

V and J are TRBV6-6 and TRBJ2-7; 11 positions match TRBD1. Germline lookup yields CDR1 MNHNY and CDR2 SVGAGI (reference sequence). V was pared by 2 bases and J by 3 bases, with 6 bases of the junction left unmatched. This CDR3 has 16 amino acids. The CDR3 here is CASSYTSGTGGYEQYF. CDR3 sequence (DNA): TGTGCCAGCAGTTACACATCCGGGACAGGGGGCTACGAGCAGTACTTC.

This clone came up many times. The chain links TRBV12-3 or TRBV12-4 to TRBJ1-4, with D possibly TRBD1 on 5 matching bases. Trimming shortened V by 5 bases and J by 7 bases, and 17 bases separated the two germline ends. This CDR3 comprises 15 residues. The CDR3 DNA sequence: TGTGCCAGCAGTAACCGGGACCTCGTGGGTGAAAAACTGTTTTTT. Protein product: CASSNRDLVGEKLFF.

This clone was picked up many times. Other nucleotide sequences from this sample produce the same CDR3. J is TRBJ2-7 and V is TRBV2; TRBD1 matches at 10 bases. The length of the CDR3 is 14 residues. J gave up 0 bases and V 7 bases, and 3 bases lay outside the gene matches. Germline V lookup: CDR1 SNHLY, CDR2 FYNNEI. CDR3 in DNA: TGTGCCAGCACCCGGACAGGGGGCTCCTACGAGCAGTACTTC. Its protein is CASTRTGGSYEQYF.